Given below is one T cell receptor beta chain in context. Its antigen is currently unknown. This CDR3 has 13 residues. In germline, CDR1 is LNHNV, CDR2 YYDKDF (reference sequence). Trimming pared 1 base from V and 8 bases from J, leaving 10 bases between. The record originates from a study of T cell responses to AZD1222 COVID-19 vaccine. Study-wide results and limits: Repertoire samples came only from after the peak T cell response. A reported finding is that nearly half of spike-specific TCRs target unmutated variant regions.

Timing groups of about 4 and about 12 weeks for second doses were pooled. The repertoire was sequenced with immunoSEQ multiplex PCR; TCRdb's copy has only in-frame clones and lacks some. The table includes about 130,000 clones, roughly nine tenths detected once. This TCR derives from an adult who received the AZD1222 COVID-19 vaccine. The rearrangement uses TRBV15 and TRBJ2-3; D is unresolved. The source was peripheral blood, collected 28 days after the second AZD1222 dose. CDR3 residues: CATSRALERTQYF. DNA for the CDR3: TGTGCCACCAGCAGAGCATTGGAGCGTACGCAGTATTTT.